The 32 T cell receptor beta chains below all came from one sample that was sequenced in a study of cytomegalovirus exposure and HLA in healthy donors. PCR was performed using 60 Vbeta and 13 Jbeta primers. Measured with immunoSEQ multiplex PCR; TCRdb has only the in-frame clones, and not every one. The top ten clones hold over 1% of a sample with roughly 130,000 clones, approximately 73% of them seen once. The specimen was PBMCs. The receptors were sampled from a woman between 40 and 50 years old in good health and CMV-seronegative.

V usage is TRBV7-8 and J usage is TRBJ2-1; 8 bases agree with TRBD2. J gave up 4 bases and V 5 bases, and 7 bases lay outside the gene matches. Germline lookup yields CDR1 SGHVS and CDR2 FQNEAQ. This CDR3 region has 15 residues. CDR3 loop: CASSERGQTYNEQFF. As DNA, the CDR3 is TGTGCCAGCAGCGAGCGGGGGCAGACTTACAATGAGCAGTTCTTC.

This CDR3 is CSVESTGTTEAFF. The CDR3 DNA reads TGCAGCGTTGAGTCTACAGGGACCACTGAAGCTTTCTTT. V gene TRBV29-1 combines with J gene TRBJ1-1; perhaps TRBD1 as D (6 bases). The CDR3 extends over 13 amino acids. V gave up 3 bases and J gave up 4 bases, with 12 bases separating them. Germline assignment: CDR1 SQVTM and CDR2 ANQGSEA.

In this sample, this clone turned up a few times. The chain carries TRBV9 and TRBJ2-2, with TRBD1 as a possible D gene (5 bases). CDR1 and CDR2 (germline): SGDLS, YYNGEE. The CDR3 length is 14 residues. The ends were cut back, 0 bases at V and 4 bases at J, with 7 bases in the middle. CDR3 nucleotide sequence: TGTGCCAGCAGCGTAGGACAGCTCACCGGGGAGCTGTTTTTT. Translation: CASSVGQLTGELFF.

The V call is TRBV7-2, the J call TRBJ1-2; TRBD1 matches at 7 bases. The CDR3 contains 15 residues. J lost 4 bases, V lost 2 bases, and 7 bases had no gene match. The germline V gene encodes CDR1 SGHTA and CDR2 FQGNSA. The CDR3 spells CASSLNQGGLYGYTF. The CDR3 nucleotides read TGTGCCAGCAGCTTAAATCAGGGGGGCCTCTATGGCTACACCTTC. Looking up the rest from reference TRBV7-2 and TRBJ1-2 gives the full variable domain: GAGVSQSPSNKVTEKGKDVELRCDPISGHTALYWYRQSLGQGLEFLIYFQGNSAPDKSGLPSDRFSAERTGGSVSTLTIQRTQQEDSAVYLCASSLNQGGLYGYTFGSGTRLTVV.

The chain links TRBV4-2 to TRBJ1-2; D is uncertain. CDR3 length: 15 residues. CDR1 and CDR2 (germline): LGHNA, YNFKEQ. V was trimmed by 0 bases and J by 3 bases, leaving 11 bases between them. The CDR3 DNA follows: TGTGCCAGCAGCCAAGATCGGGTCCGGTACTATGGCTACACCTTC. Its translation is CASSQDRVRYYGYTF.

This clone was detected once. The chain is built from TRBV6-5 and TRBJ2-5; 9 bases align to TRBD1. The V gene's germline CDR1 is MNHEY and CDR2 SVGAGI. The ends lost 5 bases at V and 5 bases at J; junction bases unmatched: 3. The CDR3 contains 13 residues. The CDR3 loop is CASSTGGGETQYF. The CDR3 nucleotides are TGTGCCAGCAGTACAGGGGGCGGCGAGACCCAGTACTTC.

V usage is TRBV5-8 and J usage is TRBJ1-5, with D maybe TRBD1 (5 bases). V lost 6 bases and J 0 bases, leaving 13 bases between the germline ends. Germline V lookup: CDR1 SGHTS, CDR2 YDEGEE. This CDR3 spans 15 amino acids. Here the CDR3 reads CASTLGGDSNQPQHF. CDR3 coding DNA: TGTGCCAGCACCCTGGGGGGGGATAGCAATCAGCCCCAGCATTTT.

This chain uses TRBV7-2 with TRBJ1-2; 7 nucleotides match TRBD1. This CDR3 is built from 15 residues. Per the germline V gene, CDR1 is SGHTA and CDR2 is FQGNSA. J gave up 8 bases and V 5 bases, and 14 bases lay outside the gene matches. The CDR3 protein is CASSLIWDSSQGYTF. CDR3 DNA sequence: TGTGCCAGCAGCCTTATTTGGGACAGTTCACAGGGCTACACCTTC.

This sequence joins TRBV6-4 and TRBJ2-3, with 11 positions matching TRBD2. After removal of 3 bases from V and 4 bases from J, the junction contained 3 bases not matched to a gene. The CDR3 length is 15 residues. The germline V gene has CDR1 MRHNA and CDR2 SNTAGT. CDR3 bases: TGTGCCAGCAGTGAACTAGCGGGGGCGGCAGATACGCAGTATTTT. Translating it yields CASSELAGAADTQYF.

The J gene is TRBJ1-6, the V gene TRBV5-6; maybe TRBD1 (6 bases). Germline CDR1 is SGHDT and CDR2 is YYEEEE. The CDR3 is 15 amino acids. V lost 4 bases and J lost 5, with 13 bases in between. The CDR3 loop reads CASSRAGTNNSPLHF. The CDR3 DNA reads TGTGCCAGCAGCAGGGCCGGGACAAATAATTCACCCCTCCACTTT.

The chain has TRBV7-8 and TRBJ2-3, with D unclear. Germline values: CDR1 SGHVS, CDR2 FQNEAQ. The CDR3 loop spans 15 amino acids. V lost 3 bases and J lost 6, with 16 bases in between. The CDR3 protein is CASSLVRRQADTQYF. The CDR3 nucleotides read TGTGCCAGCAGCTTGGTTAGAAGGCAGGCTGATACGCAGTATTTT. Supplemented by reference TRBV7-8 and TRBJ2-3, the full variable domain reads GAGVSQSPRYKVAKRGQDVALRCDPISGHVSLFWYQQALGQGPEFLTYFQNEAQLDKSGLPSDRFFAERPEGSVSTLKIQRTQQEDSAVYLCASSLVRRQADTQYFGPGTRLTVL.

The chain employs TRBV27 and TRBJ1-5; the D is unclear. Germline CDR1 and CDR2: MNHEY and SMNVEV (reference sequence). The CDR3 covers 14 residues. The V end lost 0 bases, the J end lost 5 bases, and 8 bases lay between the germline ends. The CDR3: CASSLSGRHQPQHF. The CDR3 DNA sequence: TGTGCCAGCAGTTTATCGGGCCGCCATCAGCCCCAGCATTTT.

The V call is TRBV13, the J call TRBJ2-7; 7 bases line up with TRBD1. Looked up from germline, CDR1 is PRHDT and CDR2 is FYEKMQ (reference sequence). The CDR3 sequence is 15 residues long. The J segment lost 1 base and the V segment lost 2 bases, leaving 5 bases of the junction unmatched. The CDR3 DNA sequence: TGTGCCAGCAGCTTAACGACAGGGAGATCCTACGAGCAGTACTTC. Translating it yields CASSLTTGRSYEQYF.

The J gene is TRBJ1-1, the V gene TRBV5-6, with TRBD1 as a possible D gene (6 bases). The CDR3 has 13 amino acids. The V and J ends lost 2 bases and 1 base respectively, with 6 bases between them. The germline CDR1 and CDR2 sequences are SGHDT and YYEEEE. DNA for the CDR3: TGTGCCAGCAGCTTAGGGGGGAACACTGAAGCTTTCTTT. This translates into CASSLGGNTEAFF.

The chain is built from TRBV7-9 and TRBJ2-3; 7 positions agree with TRBD2. Looked up from germline, CDR1 is SEHNR and CDR2 is FQNEAQ (reference sequence). V trimming: 5 bases; J trimming: 3 bases; junction bases outside the gene matches: 2. This CDR3 has 13 amino acids. CDR3 bases: TGTGCCAGCAGCGTTAGCGGGACAGATACGCAGTATTTT. Translation gives CASSVSGTDTQYF.

CDR3 residues: CASSQGQGANNEKLFF. CDR3 bases: TGCGCCAGCAGCCAGGGGCAGGGGGCTAATAATGAAAAACTGTTTTTT. The chain uses TRBV4-1 and TRBJ1-4; 8 positions match TRBD1. CDR3 length: 16 amino acids. Germline loops: CDR1 MGHRA, CDR2 YSYEKL. V lost 3 bases, J lost 4 bases, and 7 bases stayed unmatched.

The rearrangement uses TRBV5-8 and TRBJ1-2; weak D call: TRBD1 (5 bases). Trimming removed 3 bases at V and 7 bases at J, with 19 bases between. Germline V lookup: CDR1 SGHTS, CDR2 YDEGEE. The CDR3 has 15 amino acids. The chain's CDR3 is CASSSPLPGGSGYTF. As DNA, the CDR3 is TGTGCCAGCAGCTCTCCCTTGCCGGGGGGTTCTGGCTACACCTTC.

This chain connects TRBV5-1 to TRBJ1-1; possibly TRBD1 for D (5 bases). CDR3 size: 15 residues. Trimming took off 0 bases at V and 0 bases at J, with 9 bases between the two ends. Per the germline V gene, CDR1 is SGHRS and CDR2 is YFSETQ. The CDR3 DNA reads as TGCGCCAGCAGCTTGGATCGGGGGATGAACACTGAAGCTTTCTTT. As protein: CASSLDRGMNTEAFF. The variable domain in full, completed from reference TRBV5-1 and TRBJ1-1, reads KAGVTQTPRYLIKTRGQQVTLSCSPISGHRSVSWYQQTPGQGLQFLFEYFSETQRNKGNFPGRFSGRQFSNSRSEMNVSTLELGDSALYLCASSLDRGMNTEAFFGQGTRLTVV.

This chain connects TRBV7-8 to TRBJ2-7; tentative D call: TRBD2 (5 bases). The CDR3 spans 14 residues. The V end lost 2 bases, the J end lost 9 bases, and 17 bases lay between the germline ends. Germline CDR1 is SGHVS and CDR2 is FQNEAQ. CDR3 sequence reads: CASSLTPEATTQYV. The CDR3 DNA reads TGTGCCAGCAGCTTAACCCCGGAGGCTACGACGCAGTACGTC.

The gene calls are TRBV21-1 and TRBJ2-7; the table gives TRBD1 as D, unverified against the DNA. TRBV21-1 is reported as a pseudogene. The CDR3 totals 20 residues. The DNA for the CDR3 is TGTGCCAGCAGCAAGCAAAGACAGGGACAGTTCCTTTTTTTGGGTGGGGAGCAGTACGTC. It yields the protein CASSKQRQGQFLFLGGEQYV.

This clone came up once. The same CDR3 can be traced to other DNA sequences in this sample. V and J are TRBV18 and TRBJ1-2, with 12 bases that match TRBD1. The ends lost 0 bases at V and 2 bases at J; junction bases unmatched: 1. The CDR3 sequence is 16 residues long. CDR1 is KGHSH, CDR2 LQKENI, per germline. The CDR3 protein is CASSPPGTGGNYGYTF. CDR3 DNA sequence: TGTGCCAGCTCACCACCCGGGACAGGGGGCAACTATGGCTACACCTTC.

The sample holds a few counts of this clone. The chain joins TRBV5-4 to TRBJ2-3; 11 nucleotides match TRBD2. V gave up 0 bases and J gave up 2 bases; unmatched junction bases: 5. This CDR3 has 17 amino acids. Germline V gene sequence: CDR1 SGHNT, CDR2 YYREEE (reference sequence). CDR3 sequence reads: CASSLGSSGGFTDTQYF. The CDR3 bases are TGTGCCAGCAGCTTGGGGTCTAGCGGGGGGTTCACAGATACGCAGTATTTT. The variable domain in full, with the rest retrieved from reference TRBV5-4 and TRBJ2-3, is ETGVTQSPTHLIKTRGQQVTLRCSSQSGHNTVSWYQQALGQGPQFIFQYYREEENGRGNFPPRFSGLQFPNYSSELNVNALELDDSALYLCASSLGSSGGFTDTQYFGPGTRLTVL.

V gene TRBV5-1 combines with J gene TRBJ2-2, with 11 positions matching TRBD1. J gave up 7 bases and V 3 bases, and 11 bases lay outside the gene matches. CDR3 length: 17 amino acids. Germline CDR1 reads SGHRS; CDR2 reads YFSETQ. The CDR3 protein is CASSSHLRTGGIGELFF. DNA for the CDR3: TGCGCCAGCAGCTCTCACCTTCGGACAGGGGGCATCGGGGAGCTGTTTTTT.

The chain has TRBV18 and TRBJ1-2; D gene ambiguous. The CDR3 loop spans 12 amino acids. Trimming pared 3 bases from V and 5 bases from J, leaving 7 bases between. CDR1 KGHSH and CDR2 LQKENI come from the germline V gene. CDR3 sequence: CASSPGGYGYTF. CDR3 DNA: TGTGCCAGCTCACCCGGCGGATATGGCTACACCTTC.

The chain couples TRBV6-5 to TRBJ1-1; 7 bases fit TRBD1. There are 14 residues in the CDR3. Per the germline V gene, CDR1 is MNHEY and CDR2 is SVGAGI. V gave up 6 bases and J gave up 3 bases; unmatched junction bases: 7. This CDR3 is CASRLEGAYTEAFF. The DNA of the CDR3 is TGTGCCAGCAGGCTAGAGGGGGCCTACACTGAAGCTTTCTTT.

J is TRBJ1-2 and V is TRBV10-3; D not resolved. Germline CDR1 is ENHRY and CDR2 is SYGVKD. This CDR3 spans 17 amino acids. V gave up 2 bases and J gave up 4 bases, with 20 bases separating them. CDR3 loop: CAISERGWILASYGYTF. Written as DNA, the CDR3 is TGTGCCATCAGTGAGAGAGGGTGGATACTCGCTAGCTATGGCTACACCTTC.

This clone was found a few times. The chain is built from TRBV2 and TRBJ2-3; tentatively, D is TRBD1 (5 bases). Germline V gives CDR1 SNHLY, CDR2 FYNNEI. This CDR3 has 15 residues. V shed 1 base and J shed 1 base, with 9 bases lying between them. CDR3 loop: CASSEGTGRTDTQYF. The CDR3 coding sequence is TGTGCCAGCAGTGAAGGTACAGGACGCACAGATACGCAGTATTTT.

The rearrangement joins TRBV27 to TRBJ2-6; TRBD2 is a possible D gene (5 bases). This CDR3 has 19 residues. From germline, CDR1 is MNHEY and CDR2 SMNVEV (reference sequence). V lost 1 base and J 0 bases, leaving 16 bases between the germline ends. CDR3: CASSLFQAGLSSGANVLTF. The CDR3 region has the DNA TGTGCCAGCAGTTTATTTCAGGCGGGCCTTTCCTCTGGGGCCAACGTCCTGACTTTC.

J is TRBJ2-3 and V is TRBV7-9; tentatively, D is TRBD2 (6 bases). The CDR3 has 15 amino acids. The ends were cut back, 5 bases at V and 4 bases at J, with 16 bases in the middle. CDR1 is SEHNR and CDR2 is FQNEAQ in the germline V gene (reference sequence). The chain's CDR3 is CASSHYGTLADTQYF. DNA for the CDR3: TGTGCCAGCAGCCATTACGGGACTCTCGCAGATACGCAGTATTTT.

The chain carries TRBV2 and TRBJ2-5, with D maybe TRBD1 (6 bases). Gene TRBJ2-7 matches the end of the DNA better, so the J call may be wrong. The CDR3 totals 15 residues. Germline V lookup: CDR1 SNHLY, CDR2 FYNNEI. CDR3 DNA sequence: TGTGCCAGCTACAAAGGCGCAGGGGTTACCTACGAGCAGTACTTC. Translating it yields CASYKGAGVTYEQYF.

The rearrangement links TRBV6-5 to TRBJ2-7, with 9 positions matching TRBD2. J was trimmed by 3 bases and V by 6 bases; bases with no gene match: 9. The CDR3 covers 15 residues. Looked up from germline, CDR1 is MNHEY and CDR2 is SVGAGI. In nucleotides, the CDR3 is TGTGCCAGCAGATATATAGCGGGGGAAAACTACGAGCAGTACTTC. Protein product: CASRYIAGENYEQYF.

This clone has only a few counts. This chain uses TRBV5-1 with TRBJ1-6; weak D call: TRBD1 (6 bases). The CDR3 sequence is 16 residues long. V shed 0 bases and J shed 7 bases, with 14 bases lying between them. Germline V gene sequence: CDR1 SGHRS, CDR2 YFSETQ. The CDR3 region has the DNA TGCGCCAGCAGCTTGGCTCCGGACAGCCGGAATTCACCCCTCCACTTT. It yields the protein CASSLAPDSRNSPLHF.